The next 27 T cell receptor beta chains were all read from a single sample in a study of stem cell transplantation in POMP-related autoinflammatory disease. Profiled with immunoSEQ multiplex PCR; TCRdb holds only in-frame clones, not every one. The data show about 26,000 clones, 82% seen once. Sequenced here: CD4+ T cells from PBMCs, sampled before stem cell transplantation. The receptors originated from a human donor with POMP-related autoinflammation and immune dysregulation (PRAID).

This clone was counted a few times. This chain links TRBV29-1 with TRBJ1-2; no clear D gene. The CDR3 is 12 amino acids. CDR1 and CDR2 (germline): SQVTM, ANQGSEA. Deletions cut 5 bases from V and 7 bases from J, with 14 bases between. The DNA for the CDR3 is TGCAGCGTTCTGGAAAGGGTGTTTGGCTACACCTTC. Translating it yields CSVLERVFGYTF.

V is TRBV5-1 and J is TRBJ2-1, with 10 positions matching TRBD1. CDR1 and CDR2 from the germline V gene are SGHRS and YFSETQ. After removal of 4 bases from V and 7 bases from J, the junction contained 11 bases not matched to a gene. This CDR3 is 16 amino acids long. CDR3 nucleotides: TGCGCCAGCAGCGTATCCGGGACAGGGGTAGCAAATGAGCAGTTCTTC. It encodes CASSVSGTGVANEQFF.

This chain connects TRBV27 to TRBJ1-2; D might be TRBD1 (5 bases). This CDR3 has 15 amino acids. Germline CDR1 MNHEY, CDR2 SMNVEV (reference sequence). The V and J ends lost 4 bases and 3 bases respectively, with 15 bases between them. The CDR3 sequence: CASSSDRAGYYGYTF. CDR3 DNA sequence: TGTGCCAGCAGTTCAGACCGTGCAGGGTACTATGGCTACACCTTC.

This chain's CDR3 is CASSLEATSGGPDTQYF. The CDR3 nucleotides are TGCGCCAGCAGCTTGGAAGCGACTAGCGGGGGCCCAGATACGCAGTATTTT. The chain couples TRBV5-1 to TRBJ2-3; TRBD2 matches at 12 bases. There are 17 residues in the CDR3. CDR1 and CDR2 from the germline V gene are SGHRS and YFSETQ. J lost 4 bases, V lost 0 bases, and 6 bases had no gene match.

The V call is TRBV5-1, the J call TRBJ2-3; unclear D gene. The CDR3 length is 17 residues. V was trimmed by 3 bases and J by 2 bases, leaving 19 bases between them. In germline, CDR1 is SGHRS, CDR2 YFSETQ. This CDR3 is CASSWGLLPGPTDTQYF. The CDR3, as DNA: TGCGCCAGCAGCTGGGGTCTTCTCCCGGGCCCCACAGATACGCAGTATTTT.

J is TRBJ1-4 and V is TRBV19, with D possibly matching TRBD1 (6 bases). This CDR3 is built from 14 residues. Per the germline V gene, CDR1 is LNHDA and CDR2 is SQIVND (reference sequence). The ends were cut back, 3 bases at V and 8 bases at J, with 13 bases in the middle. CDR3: CASSIRKTGEKLFF. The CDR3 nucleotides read TGTGCCAGTAGTATCAGGAAGACAGGCGAAAAACTGTTTTTT. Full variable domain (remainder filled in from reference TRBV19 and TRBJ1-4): DGGITQSPKYLFRKEGQNVTLSCEQNLNHDAMYWYRQDPGQGLRLIYYSQIVNDFQKGDIAEGYSVSREKKESFPLTVTSAQKNPTAFYLCASSIRKTGEKLFFGSGTQLSVL.

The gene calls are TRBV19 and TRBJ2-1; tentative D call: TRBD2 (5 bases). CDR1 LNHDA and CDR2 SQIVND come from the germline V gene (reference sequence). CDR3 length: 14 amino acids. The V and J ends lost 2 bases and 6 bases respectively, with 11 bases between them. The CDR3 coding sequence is TGTGCCAGTAGTATAAAGAGGGCGATCAATGAGCAGTTCTTC. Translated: CASSIKRAINEQFF.

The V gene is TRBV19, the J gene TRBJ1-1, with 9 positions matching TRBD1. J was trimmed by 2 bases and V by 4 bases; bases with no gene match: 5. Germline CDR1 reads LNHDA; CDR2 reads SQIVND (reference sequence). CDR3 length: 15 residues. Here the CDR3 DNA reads TGTGCCAGTAGTACCGGACAGGGGACTAACACTGAAGCTTTCTTT. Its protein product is CASSTGQGTNTEAFF.

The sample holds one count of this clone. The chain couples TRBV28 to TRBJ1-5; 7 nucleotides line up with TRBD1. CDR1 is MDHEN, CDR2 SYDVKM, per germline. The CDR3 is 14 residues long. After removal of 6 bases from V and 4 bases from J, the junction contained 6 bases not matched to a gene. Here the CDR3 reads CASSLRGVNQPQHF. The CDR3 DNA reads TGTGCCAGCAGCCTCAGGGGGGTGAATCAGCCCCAGCATTTT.

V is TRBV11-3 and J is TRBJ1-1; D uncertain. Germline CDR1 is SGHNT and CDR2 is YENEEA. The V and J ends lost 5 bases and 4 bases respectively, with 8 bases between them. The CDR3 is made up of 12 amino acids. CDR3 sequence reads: CASSTSGTEAFF. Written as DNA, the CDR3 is TGTGCCAGCAGCACGAGTGGCACTGAAGCTTTCTTT.

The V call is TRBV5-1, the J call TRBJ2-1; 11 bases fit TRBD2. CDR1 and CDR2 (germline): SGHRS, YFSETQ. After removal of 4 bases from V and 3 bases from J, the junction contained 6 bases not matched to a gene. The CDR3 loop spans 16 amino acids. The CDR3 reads CASSPTGTSGYNEQFF. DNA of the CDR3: TGCGCCAGCAGCCCGACCGGGACTAGCGGCTACAATGAGCAGTTCTTC. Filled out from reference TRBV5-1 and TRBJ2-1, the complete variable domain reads KAGVTQTPRYLIKTRGQQVTLSCSPISGHRSVSWYQQTPGQGLQFLFEYFSETQRNKGNFPGRFSGRQFSNSRSEMNVSTLELGDSALYLCASSPTGTSGYNEQFFGPGTRLTVL.

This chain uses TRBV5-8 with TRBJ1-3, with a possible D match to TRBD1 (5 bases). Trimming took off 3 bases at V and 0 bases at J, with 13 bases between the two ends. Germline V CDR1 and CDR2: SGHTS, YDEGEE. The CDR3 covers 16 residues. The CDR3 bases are TGTGCCAGCAGCTCGGGACCTGGCCCCTCTGGAAACACCATATATTTT. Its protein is CASSSGPGPSGNTIYF.

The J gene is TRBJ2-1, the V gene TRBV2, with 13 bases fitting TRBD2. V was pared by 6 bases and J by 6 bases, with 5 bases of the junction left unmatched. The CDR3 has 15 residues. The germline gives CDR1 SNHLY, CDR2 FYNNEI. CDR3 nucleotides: TGTGCCAGCAGCCACGGGACTAGCGGGGTCAATGAGCAGTTCTTC. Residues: CASSHGTSGVNEQFF.

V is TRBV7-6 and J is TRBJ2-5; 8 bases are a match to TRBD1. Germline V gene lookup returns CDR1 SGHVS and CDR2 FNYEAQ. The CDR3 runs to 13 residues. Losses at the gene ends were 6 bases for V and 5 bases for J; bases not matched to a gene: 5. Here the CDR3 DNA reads TGTGCCAGCAGATCAGGGGGCCTGGAGACCCAGTACTTC. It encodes CASRSGGLETQYF.

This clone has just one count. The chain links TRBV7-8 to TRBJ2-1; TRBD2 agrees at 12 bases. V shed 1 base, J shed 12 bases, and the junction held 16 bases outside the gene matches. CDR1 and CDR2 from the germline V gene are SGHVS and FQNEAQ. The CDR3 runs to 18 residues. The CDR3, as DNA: TGTGCCAGCAGCTTAGTCCCCATCCTAGCGGGGGGGCCCTTAGGGCAGTTCTTC. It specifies CASSLVPILAGGPLGQFF.

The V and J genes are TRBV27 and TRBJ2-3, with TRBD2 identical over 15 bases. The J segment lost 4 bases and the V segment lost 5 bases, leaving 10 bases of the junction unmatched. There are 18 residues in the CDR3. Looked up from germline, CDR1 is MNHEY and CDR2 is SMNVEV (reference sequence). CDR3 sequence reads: CASSLYLGTSGRSDTQYF. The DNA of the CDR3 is TGTGCCAGCAGTCTATACCTCGGGACTAGCGGGAGGTCAGATACGCAGTATTTT.

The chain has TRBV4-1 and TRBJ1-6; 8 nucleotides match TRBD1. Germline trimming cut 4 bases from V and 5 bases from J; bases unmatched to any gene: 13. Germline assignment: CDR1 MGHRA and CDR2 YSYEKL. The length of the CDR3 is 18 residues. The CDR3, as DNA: TGCGCCAGCAGCCTAATAGTGACAGGGGAATTGAATAATTCACCCCTCCACTTT. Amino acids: CASSLIVTGELNNSPLHF.

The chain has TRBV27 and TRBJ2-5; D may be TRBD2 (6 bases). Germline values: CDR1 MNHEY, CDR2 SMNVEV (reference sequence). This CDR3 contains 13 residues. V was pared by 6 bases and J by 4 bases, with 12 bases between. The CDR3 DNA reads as TGTGCCAGCAGCCGCGGGGTGGGAGAGACCCAGTACTTC. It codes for CASSRGVGETQYF.

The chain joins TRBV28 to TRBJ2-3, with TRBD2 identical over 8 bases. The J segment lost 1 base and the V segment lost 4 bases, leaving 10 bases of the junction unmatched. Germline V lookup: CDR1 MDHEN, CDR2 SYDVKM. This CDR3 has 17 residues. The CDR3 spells CASSSPWGREGTDTQYF. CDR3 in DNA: TGTGCCAGCAGTTCCCCCTGGGGGCGGGAGGGCACAGATACGCAGTATTTT.

CDR3 sequence: CASSPRGFSGNTIYF. For the CDR3, the DNA is TGTGCCAGCAGTCCCCGGGGATTTTCTGGAAACACCATATATTTT. This rearrangement joins TRBV28 to TRBJ1-3; D call uncertain. The CDR3 sequence is 15 residues long. V lost 5 bases and J 1 base, leaving 12 bases between the germline ends. Germline V lookup: CDR1 MDHEN, CDR2 SYDVKM.

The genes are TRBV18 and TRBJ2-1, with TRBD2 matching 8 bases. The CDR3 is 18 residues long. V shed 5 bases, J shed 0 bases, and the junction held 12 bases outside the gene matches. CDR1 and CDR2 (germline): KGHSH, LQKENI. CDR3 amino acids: CASSAALSGVGSYNEQFF. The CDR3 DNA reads TGTGCCAGCTCAGCGGCTCTTAGCGGGGTTGGCTCCTACAATGAGCAGTTCTTC.

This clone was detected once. The CDR3 reads CASSLGQGVQSGNTIYF. In DNA form, the CDR3 reads TGTGCCAGCAGCCTCGGACAGGGTGTGCAGTCTGGAAACACCATATATTTT. This chain uses TRBV7-9 with TRBJ1-3; 8 bases map to TRBD1. Trimming cost V 5 bases and J 1 base; bases outside gene matches: 10. The germline V gene encodes CDR1 SEHNR and CDR2 FQNEAQ (reference sequence). CDR3 length: 17 residues. Full variable domain (remainder filled in from reference TRBV7-9 and TRBJ1-3): DTGVSQNPRHKITKRGQNVTFRCDPISEHNRLYWYRQTLGQGPEFLTYFQNEAQLEKSRLLSDRFSAERPKGSFSTLEIQRTEQGDSAMYLCASSLGQGVQSGNTIYFGEGSWLTVV.

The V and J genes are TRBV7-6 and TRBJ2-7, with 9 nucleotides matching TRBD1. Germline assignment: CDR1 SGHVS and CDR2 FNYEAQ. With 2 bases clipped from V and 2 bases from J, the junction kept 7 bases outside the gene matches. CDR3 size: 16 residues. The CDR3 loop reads CASSLSRGQGTYEQYF. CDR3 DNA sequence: TGTGCCAGCAGCTTAAGTAGGGGACAGGGAACCTACGAGCAGTACTTC.

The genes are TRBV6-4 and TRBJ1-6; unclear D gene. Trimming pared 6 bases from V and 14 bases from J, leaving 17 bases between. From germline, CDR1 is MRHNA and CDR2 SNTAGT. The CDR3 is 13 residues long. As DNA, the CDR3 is TGTGCCAGCAGCTACCAACGGGGTATGGCCCTCCACTTT. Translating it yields CASSYQRGMALHF.

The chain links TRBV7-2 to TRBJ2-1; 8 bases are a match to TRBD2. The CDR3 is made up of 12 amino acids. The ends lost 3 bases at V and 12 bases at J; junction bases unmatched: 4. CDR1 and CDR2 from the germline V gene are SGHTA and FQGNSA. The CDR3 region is CASSFSGAWQFF. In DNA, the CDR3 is TGTGCCAGCAGCTTTAGCGGGGCGTGGCAGTTCTTC.

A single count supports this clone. The CDR3: CASSVGFEGGEKLFF. The CDR3 bases are TGTGCCAGCAGCGTAGGTTTCGAGGGAGGTGAAAAACTGTTTTTT. The rearrangement links TRBV9 to TRBJ1-4; D is ambiguous. The germline V and J ends were trimmed by 0 bases and 7 bases, with 13 bases remaining between them. The CDR3 loop spans 15 amino acids. Germline V CDR1 and CDR2: SGDLS, YYNGEE.

CDR3 sequence (DNA): TGTGCCAGCAGTTTGGGGGGACTAGAAGGCGATGAGCAGTTCTTC. Protein: CASSLGGLEGDEQFF. V is TRBV28 and J is TRBJ2-1; TRBD2 aligns across 8 bases. Germline V gene lookup returns CDR1 MDHEN and CDR2 SYDVKM. The CDR3 is 15 amino acids. The J segment lost 8 bases and the V segment lost 3 bases, leaving 9 bases of the junction unmatched.